Included here is one T cell receptor beta chain sequence, with context. This sample was taken from a study of T cell changes during pregnancy in multiple sclerosis. Measured with immunoSEQ multiplex PCR; TCRdb has only the in-frame clones, and not every one. The sample lists roughly 52,000 clones; roughly 92% were seen once. The sample here was CD4+ T cells from peripheral blood mononuclear cells, taken in the third trimester of pregnancy. The sequence was obtained from a female donor with multiple sclerosis, enrolled in a pregnancy study.

CDR3 sequence reads: CASSEEFRGTEAFF. The DNA for the CDR3 is TGTGCCAGCAGTGAAGAGTTCAGAGGCACTGAAGCTTTCTTT. The chain uses TRBV6-1 and TRBJ1-1, with D uncertain. CDR3 length equals 14 residues. Germline loops: CDR1 MNHNS, CDR2 SASEGT. Trimming cost V 1 base and J 4 bases, with 10 bases left between them.